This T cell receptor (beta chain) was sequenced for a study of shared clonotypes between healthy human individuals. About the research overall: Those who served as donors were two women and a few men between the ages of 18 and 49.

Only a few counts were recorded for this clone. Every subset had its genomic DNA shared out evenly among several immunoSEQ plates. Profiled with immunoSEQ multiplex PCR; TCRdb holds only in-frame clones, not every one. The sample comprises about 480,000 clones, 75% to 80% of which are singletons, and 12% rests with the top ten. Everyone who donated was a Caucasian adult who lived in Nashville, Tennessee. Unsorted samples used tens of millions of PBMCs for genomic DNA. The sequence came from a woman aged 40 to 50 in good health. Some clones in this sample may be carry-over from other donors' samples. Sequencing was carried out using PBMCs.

CDR3 region: CASSSASGRGKETQYF. The DNA for the CDR3 is TGTGCCAGCAGCTCCGCTAGCGGGAGGGGGAAAGAGACCCAGTACTTC. This chain joins TRBV5-4 and TRBJ2-5; 12 bases are a match to TRBD2. With 3 bases clipped from V and 3 bases from J, the junction kept 6 bases outside the gene matches. The CDR3 covers 16 residues. Germline assignment: CDR1 SGHNT and CDR2 YYREEE (reference sequence).